These T cell receptor beta chains were read from a single sample in a study of human T cells and chemical hapten exposure. MiXCR was run by TCRdb on the RACE reads, yielding one entry per CDR3 protein. The sample lists approximately 97,000 distinct CDR3 sequences, around 10% seen once, with 2.5% to 4% in the top ten. The specimen comprised whole blood, sampled in connection with sensitization to the hapten diphenylcyclopropenone (DPC). The receptors shown here come from a middle-aged woman with alopecia areata. Some clones in this sample may be carry-over from other donors' samples. Each CDR3 is given with its conserved first and last residue. The D gene is left open where the match is weak. For some rows the clone size is stated as once, few or many, or as a class when expanded; others skip it.

TRBJ2-1,many,TRBV7-7,NA,CASSLDRYNEQFF,TGTGCTAGCAGCTTAGACCGTTACAATGAGCAGTTCTTC
TRBJ1-6,many,TRBV2,NA,CASSGGAPSPLHF,TGTGCCAGCAGTGGGGGGGCGCCCTCACCCCTCCACTTT
TRBJ1-5,many,TRBV7-2,TRBD1,CASSTHRGQGQPQHF,TGTGCCAGCAGCACCCACAGGGGTCAGGGTCAGCCCCAGCATTTT
TRBJ1-1,many,TRBV10-3,NA,CAISERKGGPGSEAFF,TGTGCCATCAGTGAGAGAAAGGGGGGCCCCGGCTCTGAAGCTTTCTTT
TRBJ2-7,few,TRBV9,NA,CASSVGGLQGYEQYF,TGTGCCAGCAGCGTAGGAGGGCTTCAGGGCTACGAGCAGTACTTC
TRBJ2-2,many,TRBV7-2,TRBD2,CASSLLVGLVNTGELFF,TGTGCCAGCAGCTTGCTCGTCGGACTAGTGAACACCGGGGAGCTGTTTTTT
TRBJ2-6,NA,TRBV9,NA,CASSRDDNVLTF,TGTGCCAGCAGCCGGGACGACAACGTCCTGACTTTC
TRBJ1-1,NA,TRBV29-1,NA,CSAEAGGDTEAFF,TGCAGCGCCGAGGCTGGGGGCGACACTGAAGCTTTCTTT
TRBJ2-3,NA,TRBV5-5,NA,CASSLVRTSTDTQYF,TGTGCCAGCAGCTTGGTCAGAACTAGCACAGATACGCAGTATTTT
TRBJ2-6,many,TRBV6-5,TRBD2,CASSWTSSPANVLTF,TGTGCCAGCAGTTGGACTAGCTCCCCGGCCAACGTCCTGACTTTC